The sample holds a few counts of the clone carrying this TCR beta chain. Antigen: not known. TCRdb keeps only in-frame clones here, not all; method: immunoSEQ multiplex PCR. Among about 55,000 clones, approximately 88% were seen once, and the ten largest hold 2%. The trim removed 0 bases at V and 4 bases at J, leaving 2 bases unmatched. The CDR3 covers 15 residues. Germline assignment: CDR1 SGHRS and CDR2 YFSETQ. The sample is drawn from a study of T cell responses to AZD1222 COVID-19 vaccine. On the study more broadly: Second doses at about 4 or about 12 weeks were pooled.

General study points: Baseline seropositives among AZD1222 recipients totaled only five or six. Spike-specific TCR breadth and depth went up after people got two AZD1222 doses.

This receptor was identified in an adult in good health. This specimen consisted of peripheral blood, obtained on day 0 of AZD1222 vaccination. V gene TRBV5-1 combines with J gene TRBJ1-5; the match to TRBD1 covers 9 bases. The CDR3 DNA is TGCGCCAGCAGCTTGGACGGGACAGGGAATCAGCCCCAGCATTTT. Its protein is CASSLDGTGNQPQHF.